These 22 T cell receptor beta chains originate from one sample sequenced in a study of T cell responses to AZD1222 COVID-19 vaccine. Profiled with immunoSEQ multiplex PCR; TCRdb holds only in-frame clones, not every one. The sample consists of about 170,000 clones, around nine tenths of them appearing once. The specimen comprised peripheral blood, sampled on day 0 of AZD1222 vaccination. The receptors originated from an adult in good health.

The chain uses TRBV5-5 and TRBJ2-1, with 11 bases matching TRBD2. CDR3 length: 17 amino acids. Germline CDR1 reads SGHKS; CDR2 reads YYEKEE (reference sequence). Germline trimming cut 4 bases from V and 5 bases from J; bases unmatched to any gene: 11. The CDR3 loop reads CASSSGGTSGGNNEQFF. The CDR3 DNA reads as TGTGCCAGCAGCAGTGGAGGGACTAGCGGAGGGAACAATGAGCAGTTCTTC.

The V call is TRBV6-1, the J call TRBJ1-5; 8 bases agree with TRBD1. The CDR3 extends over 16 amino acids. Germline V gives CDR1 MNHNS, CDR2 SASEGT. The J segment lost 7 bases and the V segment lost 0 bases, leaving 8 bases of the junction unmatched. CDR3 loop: CASSEAAGGGVQPQHF. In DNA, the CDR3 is TGTGCCAGCAGTGAAGCTGCAGGGGGCGGGGTCCAGCCCCAGCATTTT.

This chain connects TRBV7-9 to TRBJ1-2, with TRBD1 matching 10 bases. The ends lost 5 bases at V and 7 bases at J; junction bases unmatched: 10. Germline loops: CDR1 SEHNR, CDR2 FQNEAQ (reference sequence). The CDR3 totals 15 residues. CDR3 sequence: CASSPSGQGGGGYTF. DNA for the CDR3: TGTGCCAGCAGCCCGTCCGGACAGGGGGGAGGTGGCTACACCTTC.

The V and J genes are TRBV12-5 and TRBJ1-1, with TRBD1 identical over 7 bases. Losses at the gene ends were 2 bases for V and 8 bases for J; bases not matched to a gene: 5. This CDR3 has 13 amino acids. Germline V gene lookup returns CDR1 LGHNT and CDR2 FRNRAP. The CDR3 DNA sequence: TGTGCTAGTGGTTTGCTCCGACAGGGCGAAGCTTTCTTT. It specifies CASGLLRQGEAFF.

The CDR3 sequence is CASSLDDRESSTEAFF. The CDR3 DNA reads TGTGCCAGCAGCTTAGATGACAGGGAGTCGAGCACTGAAGCTTTCTTT. V gene TRBV7-9 combines with J gene TRBJ1-1; the match to TRBD1 covers 7 bases. V trimming: 1 base; J trimming: 4 bases; junction bases outside the gene matches: 9. The V gene's germline CDR1 is SEHNR and CDR2 FQNEAQ (reference sequence). The CDR3 is 16 residues long.

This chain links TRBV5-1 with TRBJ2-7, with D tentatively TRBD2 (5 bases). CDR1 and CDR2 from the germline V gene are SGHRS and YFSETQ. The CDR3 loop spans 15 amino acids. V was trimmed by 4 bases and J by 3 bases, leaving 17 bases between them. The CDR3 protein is CASSPASGLVYEQYF. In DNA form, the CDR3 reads TGCGCCAGCAGCCCTGCTTCCGGACTCGTCTACGAGCAGTACTTC.

CDR3 DNA: TGTGCCAGCATTCTATGGAATGAGCAGTTCTTC. This codes for CASILWNEQFF. The chain employs TRBV6-5 and TRBJ2-1; D is uncertain. Trimming shortened V by 7 bases and J by 7 bases, and 8 bases separated the two germline ends. Germline V gene sequence: CDR1 MNHEY, CDR2 SVGAGI. This CDR3 is built from 11 residues.

CDR3 residues: CASSDGRFSDTQYF. CDR3 coding DNA: TGTGCCAGCAGTGACGGTAGATTTTCAGATACGCAGTATTTT. The gene calls are TRBV6-4 and TRBJ2-3; no reliable D call. The CDR3 length is 14 residues. Trimming shortened V by 2 bases and J by 4 bases, and 10 bases separated the two germline ends. The germline V gene encodes CDR1 MRHNA and CDR2 SNTAGT.

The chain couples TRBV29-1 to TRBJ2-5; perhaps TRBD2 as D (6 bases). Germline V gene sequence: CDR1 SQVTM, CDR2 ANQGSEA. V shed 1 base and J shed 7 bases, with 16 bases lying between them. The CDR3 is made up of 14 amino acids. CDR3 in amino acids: CSVEGDSAAGTQYF. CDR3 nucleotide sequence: TGCAGCGTTGAAGGGGACTCAGCGGCCGGGACCCAGTACTTC.

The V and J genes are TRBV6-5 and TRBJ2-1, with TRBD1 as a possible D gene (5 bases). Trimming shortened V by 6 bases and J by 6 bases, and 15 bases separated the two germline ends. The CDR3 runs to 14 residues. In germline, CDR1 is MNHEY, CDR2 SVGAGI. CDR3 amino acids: CASSDRAHLNEQFF. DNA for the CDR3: TGTGCCAGCAGCGACAGAGCCCATCTCAATGAGCAGTTCTTC.

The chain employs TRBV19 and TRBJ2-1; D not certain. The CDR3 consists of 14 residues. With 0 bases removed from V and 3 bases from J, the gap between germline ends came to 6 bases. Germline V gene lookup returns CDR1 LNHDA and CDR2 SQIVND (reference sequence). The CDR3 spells CASSIETYYNEQFF. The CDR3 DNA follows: TGTGCCAGTAGTATAGAAACCTACTACAATGAGCAGTTCTTC.

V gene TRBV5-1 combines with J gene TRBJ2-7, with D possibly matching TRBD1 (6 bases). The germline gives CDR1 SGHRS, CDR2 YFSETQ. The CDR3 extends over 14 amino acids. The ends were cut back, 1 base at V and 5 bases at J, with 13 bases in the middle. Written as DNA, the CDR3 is TGCGCCAGCAGCTTGAGTACAGGGACGGACGAGCAGTACTTC. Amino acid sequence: CASSLSTGTDEQYF. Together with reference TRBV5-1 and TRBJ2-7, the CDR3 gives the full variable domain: KAGVTQTPRYLIKTRGQQVTLSCSPISGHRSVSWYQQTPGQGLQFLFEYFSETQRNKGNFPGRFSGRQFSNSRSEMNVSTLELGDSALYLCASSLSTGTDEQYFGPGTRLTVT.

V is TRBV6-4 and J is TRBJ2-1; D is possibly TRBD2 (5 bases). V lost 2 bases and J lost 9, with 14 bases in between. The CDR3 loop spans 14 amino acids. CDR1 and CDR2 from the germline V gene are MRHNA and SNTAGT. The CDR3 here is CASSDEAGVGEQFF. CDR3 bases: TGTGCCAGCAGTGACGAGGCGGGCGTGGGTGAGCAGTTCTTC.

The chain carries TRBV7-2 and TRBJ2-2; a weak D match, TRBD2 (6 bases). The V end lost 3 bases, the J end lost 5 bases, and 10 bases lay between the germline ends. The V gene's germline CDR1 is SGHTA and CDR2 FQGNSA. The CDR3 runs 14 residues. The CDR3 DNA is TGTGCCAGCAGCTTTGGGCGGGGAACCGGGGAGCTGTTTTTT. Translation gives CASSFGRGTGELFF.

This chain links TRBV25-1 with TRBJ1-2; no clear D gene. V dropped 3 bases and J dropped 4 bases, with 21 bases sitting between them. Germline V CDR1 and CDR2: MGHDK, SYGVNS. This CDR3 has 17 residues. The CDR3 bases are TGTGCCAGCAGTGAGAGTGGTAAGGGCCCACTCGCCTATGGCTACACCTTC. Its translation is CASSESGKGPLAYGYTF.

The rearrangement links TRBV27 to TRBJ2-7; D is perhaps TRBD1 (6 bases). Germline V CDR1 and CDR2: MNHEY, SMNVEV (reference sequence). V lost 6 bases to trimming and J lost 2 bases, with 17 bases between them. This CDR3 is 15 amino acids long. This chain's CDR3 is CASSKAAGATYEQYF. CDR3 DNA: TGTGCCAGCAGCAAAGCGGCAGGGGCAACCTACGAGCAGTACTTC.

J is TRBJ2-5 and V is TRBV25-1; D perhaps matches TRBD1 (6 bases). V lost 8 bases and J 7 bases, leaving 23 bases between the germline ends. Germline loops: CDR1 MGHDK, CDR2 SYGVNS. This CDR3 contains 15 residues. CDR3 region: CASGSGSGAMGTQYF. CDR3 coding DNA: TGTGCCAGCGGCTCCGGGTCAGGGGCAATGGGGACCCAGTACTTC.

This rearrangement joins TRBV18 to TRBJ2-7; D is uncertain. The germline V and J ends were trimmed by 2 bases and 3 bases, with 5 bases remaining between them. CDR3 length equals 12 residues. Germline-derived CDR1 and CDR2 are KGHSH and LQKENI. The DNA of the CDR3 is TGTGCCAGCTCACCAGGGCTCTACGAGCAGTACTTC. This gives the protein CASSPGLYEQYF.

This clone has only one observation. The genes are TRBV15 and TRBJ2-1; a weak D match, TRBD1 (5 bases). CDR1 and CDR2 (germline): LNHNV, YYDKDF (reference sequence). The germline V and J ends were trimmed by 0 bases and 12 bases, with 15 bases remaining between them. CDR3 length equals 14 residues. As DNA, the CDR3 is TGTGCCACCAGCAGAGATATCTTCTCTAGGGGGCAGTTCTTC. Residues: CATSRDIFSRGQFF.

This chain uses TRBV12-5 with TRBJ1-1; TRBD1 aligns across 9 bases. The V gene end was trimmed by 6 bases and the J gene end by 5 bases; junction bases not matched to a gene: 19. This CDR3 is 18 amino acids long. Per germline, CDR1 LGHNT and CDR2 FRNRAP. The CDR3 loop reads CASGSPGQGPLGGTEAFF. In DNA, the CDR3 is TGTGCTAGTGGCTCCCCGGGACAGGGCCCGCTGGGAGGGACTGAAGCTTTCTTT.

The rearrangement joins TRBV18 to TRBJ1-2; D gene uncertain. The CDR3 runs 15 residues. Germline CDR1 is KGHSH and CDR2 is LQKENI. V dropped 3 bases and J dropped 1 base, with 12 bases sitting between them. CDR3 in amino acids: CASSPLPDGNYGYTF. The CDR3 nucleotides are TGTGCCAGCTCACCCCTACCCGACGGTAACTATGGCTACACCTTC.

CDR3 coding DNA: TGTGCCAGCAGTCTTAGGGGGGGGTATGGCTACACCTTC. This sequence encodes CASSLRGGYGYTF. The chain uses TRBV27 and TRBJ1-2; possible D gene TRBD1, 6 bases. This CDR3 comprises 13 residues. Germline V lookup: CDR1 MNHEY, CDR2 SMNVEV (reference sequence). The V gene lost 5 bases and the J gene lost 5 bases, with 12 bases spanning the gap.